The 18 T cell receptor beta chains below come from one sample, sequenced in a study of early T cells in non-severe SARS-CoV-2 infection. TCRdb called the 5' RACE reads again in MiXCR, with one record for every CDR3 protein. The data contain about 57,000 distinct CDR3 sequences, roughly 10% of them singletons. Source material: whole blood. Every receptor here comes from an adult who was a healthcare worker with PCR-confirmed SARS-CoV-2 infection or an uninfected control (not recorded which).

This clonotype was detected a few times. The chain is built from TRBV30 and TRBJ1-5; TRBD1 agrees at 9 bases. V dropped 3 bases and J dropped 4; count of bases not matched to a gene: 1. Per the germline V gene, CDR1 is GTSNPN and CDR2 is SVGIG (reference sequence). This CDR3 spans 13 amino acids. As DNA, the CDR3 is TGTGCCTGGAGCGGGACAGGGAATCAGCCCCAGCATTTT. Amino acids: CAWSGTGNQPQHF.

This clonotype came up a few times. The rearrangement uses TRBV9 and TRBJ2-3, with 10 positions matching TRBD2. The CDR3 is made up of 16 amino acids. Losses at the gene ends were 0 bases for V and 7 bases for J; bases not matched to a gene: 8. Looked up from germline, CDR1 is SGDLS and CDR2 is YYNGEE. CDR3 sequence (DNA): TGTGCCAGCAGCGTAGGCCTAGCGGGAGAATGGCATACGCAGTATTTT. It specifies CASSVGLAGEWHTQYF.

This clonotype was seen a few times. V is TRBV18 and J is TRBJ2-7, with D tentatively TRBD2 (5 bases). The germline CDR1 and CDR2 sequences are KGHSH and LQKENI. The V and J ends lost 2 bases and 0 bases respectively, with 14 bases between them. The CDR3 covers 16 residues. The CDR3 sequence is CASSPSGQSGSYEQYF. The CDR3 nucleotides are TGTGCCAGCTCACCATCGGGCCAAAGCGGCTCCTACGAGCAGTACTTC.

This clonotype occurred many times. This chain joins TRBV6-2 or TRBV6-3 and TRBJ1-1; no definite D call. The length of the CDR3 is 14 residues. The germline V and J ends were trimmed by 3 bases and 5 bases, with 13 bases remaining between them. Germline V lookup: CDR1 MNHEY, CDR2 SVGEGT. CDR3 DNA sequence: TGTGCCAGCAGTTATTCTCTAGGAAGGACTGAAGCTTTCTTT. It specifies CASSYSLGRTEAFF.

This clonotype has ten or more counts. The chain is built from TRBV29-1 and TRBJ2-7; 12 bases line up with TRBD2. Trimming took 5 bases from V and 6 from J; bases not matched to a gene: 11. Germline CDR1 and CDR2: SQVTM and ANQGSEA. CDR3 length: 15 amino acids. The CDR3 loop reads CSVSRLAGASSEQYF. CDR3 bases: TGCAGCGTTTCCAGACTAGCGGGAGCCTCTAGCGAGCAGTACTTC.

The chain links TRBV5-1 to TRBJ1-1; a weak D match, TRBD1 (6 bases). Germline assignment: CDR1 SGHRS and CDR2 YFSETQ. This CDR3 comprises 14 residues. V was shortened by 2 bases and J by 1 base, with 9 bases between the two germline ends. The chain's CDR3 is CASSLPDRNTEAFF. CDR3 in DNA: TGCGCCAGCAGCTTACCGGACAGGAACACTGAAGCTTTCTTT.

This clonotype has a count of ten or more. This chain links TRBV9 with TRBJ1-2; tentative D call: TRBD1 (5 bases). The CDR3 length is 14 residues. From germline, CDR1 is SGDLS and CDR2 YYNGEE. Trimming took off 0 bases at V and 4 bases at J, with 10 bases between the two ends. The DNA of the CDR3 is TGTGCCAGCAGCGTAGATGGGGGAGTCTATGGCTACACCTTC. Translation: CASSVDGGVYGYTF.

This clonotype was seen ten or more times. The chain links TRBV2 to TRBJ2-3, with 12 bases fitting TRBD2. Germline lookup yields CDR1 SNHLY and CDR2 FYNNEI. V lost 10 bases and J lost 0; bases outside the gene matches: 8. This CDR3 spans 16 amino acids. CDR3 bases: TGTGCCATCACGTTGACTAGCGGGAGAAGCACAGATACGCAGTATTTT. Protein product: CAITLTSGRSTDTQYF.

This clonotype was counted between two and nine times. The chain has TRBV20-1 and TRBJ1-1; D remains ambiguous. Germline CDR1 is DFQATT and CDR2 is SNEGSKA (reference sequence). There are 13 residues in the CDR3. V gave up 1 base and J gave up 5 bases, with 11 bases separating them. CDR3 in DNA: TGCAGTGCTAGAGTTGGGGTTTGGACTGAAGCTTTCTTT. This encodes CSARVGVWTEAFF.

This clonotype was observed many times. This sequence joins TRBV9 and TRBJ1-2, with TRBD1 identical over 8 bases. The CDR3 has 15 residues. CDR1 and CDR2 (germline): SGDLS, YYNGEE. V trimming: 5 bases; J trimming: 4 bases; junction bases outside the gene matches: 10. The CDR3 nucleotides read TGTGCCAGCAGGGAAGAGGACAGGGAGGCCTATGGCTACACCTTC. This gives the protein CASREEDREAYGYTF.

Details on this clonotype: The junction departs from germline at one end; a sequencing error may be responsible. The chain joins TRBV19 to TRBJ1-5; 8 nucleotides agree with TRBD1. CDR1 and CDR2 from the germline V gene are LNHDA and SQIVND (reference sequence). CDR3 length: 14 residues. The CDR3 DNA reads as TGTGCCAGTAGTACCGACAGGGGACTTCAGCCCCTGCATTTT. It is translated as CASSTDRGLQPLHF.

Ten or more counts support this clonotype. The V gene is TRBV11-2, the J gene TRBJ1-3, with 7 nucleotides matching TRBD1. The CDR3 has 15 residues. In germline, CDR1 is SGHAT, CDR2 FQNNGV. Trimming took 4 bases from V and 0 from J; bases not matched to a gene: 3. The CDR3 here is CASSSGQSSGNTIYF. In nucleotides, the CDR3 is TGTGCCAGCAGCTCGGGACAGAGCTCTGGAAACACCATATATTTT.

This clonotype was seen many times. This rearrangement joins TRBV2 to TRBJ1-6, with 10 bases fitting TRBD1. V was clipped by 6 bases and J by 6 bases; unmatched bases: 5. Per the germline V gene, CDR1 is SNHLY and CDR2 is FYNNEI. This CDR3 has 15 residues. DNA of the CDR3: TGTGCCAGCAGGTCCGGGACAGGGGTTAATTCACCCCTCCACTTT. It specifies CASRSGTGVNSPLHF.

This clonotype was counted a few times. J is TRBJ1-5 and V is TRBV27; possible D gene TRBD1, 6 bases. This CDR3 has 13 residues. The V gene lost 6 bases and the J gene lost 4 bases, with 10 bases spanning the gap. In germline, CDR1 is MNHEY, CDR2 SMNVEV (reference sequence). CDR3 in DNA: TGTGCCAGCAGCCTCCAGGGGAATCAGCCCCAGCATTTT. As protein: CASSLQGNQPQHF.

In this sample, this clonotype turned up a few times. V usage is TRBV9 and J usage is TRBJ2-3, with 7 positions matching TRBD1. With 2 bases clipped from V and 4 bases from J, the junction kept 7 bases outside the gene matches. Germline loops: CDR1 SGDLS, CDR2 YYNGEE. This CDR3 has 15 residues. As DNA, the CDR3 is TGTGCCAGCAGCGTCACAGGGGCCCCTCCAGATACGCAGTATTTT. Protein: CASSVTGAPPDTQYF.

V gene TRBV27 combines with J gene TRBJ2-3; D ambiguous. The length of the CDR3 is 17 residues. In germline, CDR1 is MNHEY, CDR2 SMNVEV (reference sequence). Trimming pared 7 bases from V and 1 base from J, leaving 21 bases between. CDR3 DNA sequence: TGTGCCAGCACCGACCCGTCTAGGAATCTGGGCACAGATACGCAGTATTTT. Its protein product is CASTDPSRNLGTDTQYF.

The table lists this clonotype with a few counts. The chain couples TRBV6-2 or TRBV6-3 to TRBJ2-7, with D perhaps TRBD2 (6 bases). CDR1 and CDR2 from the germline V gene are MNHEY and SVGEGT. The germline V and J ends were trimmed by 7 bases and 3 bases, with 19 bases remaining between them. This CDR3 has 15 amino acids. The CDR3 DNA is TGTGCCAGCACCACCCGGGGGAGGATGGTCTACGAGCAGTACTTC. Translated: CASTTRGRMVYEQYF.

This clonotype has just a few counts. The chain joins TRBV10-3 to TRBJ2-3; D ambiguous. Trimming removed 4 bases from V and 5 bases from J, with 7 bases in between. Germline-derived CDR1 and CDR2 are ENHRY and SYGVKD. The CDR3 has 12 amino acids. CDR3 loop: CAISGSVDTQYF. In DNA form, the CDR3 reads TGTGCCATCAGTGGTTCGGTAGATACGCAGTATTTT.